A single T cell receptor beta chain is shown here with its context. The antigen is undetermined. Repeated repertoire sampling spanned the course of chemoradiotherapy. Germline CDR1 GTSNPN, CDR2 SVGIG (reference sequence). V lost 2 bases to trimming and J lost 5 bases; unmatched junction nucleotides: 9. The CDR3 has 15 residues. The sample belongs to a study of chemoradiotherapy in HPV16-positive cancers. The overall study: Candidate HPV-specific T-cell clones and common TCR motifs came from functional assays in two HPV16-positive patients. General study findings and limits: The functional HPV-specific definition rests on just a couple of HPV16-positive patients. Non-HPV-specific T cells did not expand in tumors during treatment, whereas candidate HPV-specific clones and E7-related motifs did.

Assay: immunoSEQ multiplex PCR; the TCRdb copy retains only in-frame clones and omits some. The data hold around 33,000 clones, with about 87% observed a single time. Sequenced material: blood, taken from a patient who underwent chemoradiotherapy. The clonotype was recovered from a human donor with HPV-associated anogenital cancer. The gene calls are TRBV30 and TRBJ2-5; the match to TRBD2 covers 9 bases. The CDR3 loop is CAWSSGGKIWETQYF. The CDR3 DNA follows: TGTGCCTGGAGTAGCGGGGGGAAGATCTGGGAGACCCAGTACTTC.